This TCR beta chain comes out of a study of blood T cells in healthy people across ages. Trimming removed 3 bases from V and 7 bases from J, with 9 bases in between. The CDR3 totals 13 residues. To note about this clonotype: Its matching antigen is unknown.

Next came a second PCR, run for roughly 6 to 11 cycles, which used a sample-barcoded 5' primer along with a J-beta primer mix. From the 5' RACE reads, TCRdb called clonotypes with MiXCR, one entry per CDR3 protein. The data hold 1.8 million or so distinct CDR3 sequences, with about 39% observed a single time. Overall study results and limits: Naive T cell percentage by flow cytometry tracked strongly with beta diversity. In older individuals, TCR beta diversity per million T cells was lower, falling roughly linearly with age. Unsorted PBMCs ruled out conclusive naive versus antigen-experienced comparison.

Peripheral blood from each donor was collected in a volume of roughly 9.8 milliliters. The V call is TRBV12-3 or TRBV12-4, the J call TRBJ2-2; D gene ambiguous. The receptor was derived from a human donor in good health. The source material was blood. The CDR3: CASSFSVIGELFF. DNA of the CDR3: TGTGCCAGCAGTTTCAGTGTGATCGGGGAGCTGTTTTTT.